This T cell receptor (beta chain) was recovered during a study of molecular identifiers for immune sequencing clone quantification. Libraries of naive CD8 cells were prepared from about 20,000 to 1,000,000 sorted cells using 10%, 30% or 50% RNA. Naive CD8 T cells, phenotype CD8+CD4-CCR7+CD45RA+, were sorted. CDR3 length equals 14 residues. Germline values: CDR1 MNHEY, CDR2 SVGEGT. Trimming stripped 3 bases from V and 7 bases from J, with 13 bases between. Previously described methods and listed TCR primers produced bulk TCR libraries. TCRdb independently ran MiXCR on the PCR reads; one entry per CDR3 protein. Counted here are nearly 55,000 distinct CDR3 sequences, around 34% occurring once; the ten biggest clones make up less than 5%. Points on this clonotype: Its antigen is as yet unknown.

Study outcomes and limitations: Under 1% of molecules in naive cells, but over 99% of effector molecules, belonged to clones above 20 RNA copies.

This chain joins TRBV6-2 or TRBV6-3 and TRBJ2-1; possible D gene TRBD2, 5 bases. The TCR comes from a human donor in good health. Some libraries in this study had Jurkat cell RNA spiked in. Specimen: naive CD8+ T cells from blood, with Jurkat cell RNA spiked in. This sample's subset: FACS-sorted CD8+CD4-CCR7+CD45RA+ naive T cells. The CDR3 DNA reads as TGTGCCAGCAGTTATGAGGGAAACTGGAATGAGCAGTTCTTC. It encodes CASSYEGNWNEQFF.